The following is a T cell receptor beta chain sequence with its context. This sample is drawn from a study of early T cells in non-severe SARS-CoV-2 infection. Germline assignment: CDR1 GTSNPN and CDR2 SVGIG (reference sequence). V trimming: 4 bases; J trimming: 2 bases; junction bases outside the gene matches: 6. This CDR3 region has 16 residues. Each CDR3 protein gets one entry after TCRdb re-called the 5' RACE reads with MiXCR. Here the sample spans over 100,000 distinct CDR3 sequences, roughly 14% being singletons. The chain links TRBV30 to TRBJ2-6; 9 bases line up with TRBD1. Sequencing was done on a sample of whole blood. This TCR came from an adult who was a healthcare worker with PCR-confirmed SARS-CoV-2 infection or an uninfected control (not recorded which). The CDR3 nucleotides are TGTGCCTGGAACCGGGACAGGGTTCCTGGGGCCAACGTCCTGACTTTC. Translating it yields CAWNRDRVPGANVLTF.